The 32 T cell receptor beta chains below come from one sample, sequenced in a study of cytotoxic CD8 clonotypes in ibrutinib-treated CLL (dated by TCRdb to about 2021). The sample's time point label, in plain terms: less than 30 months on ibrutinib. The library was generated by the immunoSEQ multiplex PCR assay. TCRdb took over this immuneACCESS table, retaining in-frame rearrangements with V and J assigned. Such tables are incomplete; in checked studies, under half of the missing clones stem from an unresolved V gene, and the remainder is unexplained. The sample includes about 92,000 clones, with 60% to 80% observed a single time. Around 23% of the sample goes to the ten largest clones. This sample comprised PBMCs, obtained after 24 months of ibrutinib treatment. All receptors derive from a human donor with chronic lymphocytic leukemia.

The CDR3 loop reads CASKSGQGTAEAFF. The CDR3 nucleotides are TGTGCCAGTAAGTCCGGACAGGGTACCGCTGAAGCTTTCTTT. J is TRBJ1-1 and V is TRBV19; 8 bases align to TRBD1. V trimming: 7 bases; J trimming: 6 bases; junction bases outside the gene matches: 10. CDR1 and CDR2 (germline): LNHDA, SQIVND (reference sequence). The CDR3 has 14 residues.

This chain connects TRBV28 to TRBJ1-1, with unresolved D. Germline V CDR1 and CDR2: MDHEN, SYDVKM. With 6 bases removed from V and 5 bases from J, the gap between germline ends came to 13 bases. The CDR3 covers 13 residues. The CDR3 DNA reads as TGTGCCAGCAGCCTAGTTCGACGGACTGAAGCTTTCTTT. This encodes CASSLVRRTEAFF.

The gene calls are TRBV19 and TRBJ2-4, with TRBD1 matching 9 bases. There are 18 residues in the CDR3. J lost 1 base, V lost 3 bases, and 10 bases had no gene match. Germline V gene lookup returns CDR1 LNHDA and CDR2 SQIVND (reference sequence). This CDR3 is CASSITGTGPLAKNIQYF. CDR3 nucleotide sequence: TGTGCCAGTAGTATTACCGGGACAGGGCCCCTCGCCAAAAACATTCAGTACTTC.

The chain uses TRBV28 and TRBJ1-2, with D unclear. The CDR3 is 14 residues long. The germline V and J ends were trimmed by 3 bases and 4 bases, with 12 bases remaining between them. The V gene's germline CDR1 is MDHEN and CDR2 SYDVKM. The CDR3 region has the DNA TGTGCCAGCAGTTTTGATCCCCGGACCTATGGCTACACCTTC. This encodes CASSFDPRTYGYTF.

The chain has TRBV5-4 and TRBJ2-5; no clear D gene. The V end was cut by 0 bases, the J end by 2 bases, with 5 bases between. The CDR3 loop spans 13 amino acids. Germline CDR1 is SGHNT and CDR2 is YYREEE (reference sequence). The CDR3 protein is CASSLDIQETQYF. The CDR3 nucleotides read TGTGCCAGCAGCTTGGACATACAAGAGACCCAGTACTTC.

The V gene is TRBV28, the J gene TRBJ2-7, with TRBD1 identical over 8 bases. Trimming removed 8 bases from V and 3 bases from J; junction bases left unmatched: 9. Germline V CDR1 and CDR2: MDHEN, SYDVKM. The CDR3 covers 14 residues. The CDR3 bases are TGTGCCAGCTTTAGGGGACAGGATAACTACGAGCAGTACTTC. Protein sequence: CASFRGQDNYEQYF.

The chain employs TRBV14 and TRBJ1-2; D is perhaps TRBD1 (5 bases). Germline V gives CDR1 SGHDN, CDR2 FVKESK. This CDR3 region has 15 residues. V shed 3 bases and J shed 0 bases, with 11 bases lying between them. For the CDR3, the DNA is TGTGCCAGCAGCCATTATACAGGACCTAACTATGGCTACACCTTC. Protein sequence: CASSHYTGPNYGYTF.

The V gene is TRBV5-1, the J gene TRBJ1-5; 9 nucleotides match TRBD1. The CDR3 has 15 amino acids. CDR1 and CDR2 from the germline V gene are SGHRS and YFSETQ. V shed 4 bases, J shed 6 bases, and the junction held 8 bases outside the gene matches. CDR3 sequence: CASSPGTGRGQPQHF. DNA for the CDR3: TGCGCCAGCAGCCCGGGGACAGGGAGGGGTCAGCCCCAGCATTTT.

V usage is TRBV6-1 and J usage is TRBJ2-7; 9 bases match TRBD2. The length of the CDR3 is 15 residues. The J segment lost 4 bases and the V segment lost 3 bases, leaving 7 bases of the junction unmatched. Germline loops: CDR1 MNHNS, CDR2 SASEGT. The CDR3 protein is CASSEAGGTVYEQYF. The DNA of the CDR3 is TGTGCCAGCAGTGAGGCGGGAGGGACGGTATACGAGCAGTACTTC.

V and J are TRBV6-6 and TRBJ1-2, with D possibly TRBD1 on 6 matching bases. The CDR3 runs 14 residues. Germline V gives CDR1 MNHNY, CDR2 SVGAGI (reference sequence). V gave up 8 bases and J gave up 9 bases, with 22 bases separating them. CDR3 DNA: TGTGCCAGCTGGACTGGAGTGGCAGGGGCAAGCTACACCTTC. Amino acid sequence: CASWTGVAGASYTF.

V gene TRBV2 combines with J gene TRBJ1-3, with 9 bases lining up with TRBD1. CDR1 is SNHLY, CDR2 FYNNEI, per germline. J gave up 6 bases and V 6 bases, and 3 bases lay outside the gene matches. The CDR3 extends over 13 amino acids. CDR3 protein: CASSGQGKNTIYF. The CDR3 region has the DNA TGTGCCAGCAGCGGACAGGGGAAAAACACCATATATTTT.

This clone was recorded once. The chain joins TRBV9 to TRBJ2-7, with D unresolved. The CDR3 has 14 amino acids. Trimming took off 0 bases at V and 0 bases at J, with 7 bases between the two ends. In germline, CDR1 is SGDLS, CDR2 YYNGEE. Here the CDR3 reads CASSVAWSSYEQYF. Written as DNA, the CDR3 is TGTGCCAGCAGCGTAGCGTGGAGCTCCTACGAGCAGTACTTC.

This chain's CDR3 is CASALEGIKNIQYF. For the CDR3, the DNA is TGTGCCAGTGCTCTCGAGGGGATCAAAAACATTCAGTACTTC. The chain employs TRBV19 and TRBJ2-4; D tentatively fits TRBD1 or TRBD2 (5 bases each). Germline V gene sequence: CDR1 LNHDA, CDR2 SQIVND (reference sequence). Between the trimmed V and J ends, which lost 8 bases and 3 bases, there was a span of 14 bases. The length of the CDR3 is 14 residues.

This sequence joins TRBV27 and TRBJ2-5, with TRBD1 matching over 11 bases. This CDR3 is built from 16 residues. Germline assignment: CDR1 MNHEY and CDR2 SMNVEV (reference sequence). The junction had 7 bases not matched to a gene; V was cut back by 6 bases and J by 1 base. The DNA for the CDR3 is TGTGCCAGCAGCTCCGCCGGGACAGGGGGCCAAGAGACCCAGTACTTC. This sequence encodes CASSSAGTGGQETQYF.

The chain employs TRBV6-1 and TRBJ2-2; D possibly uses TRBD1 or TRBD2 (6 bases each). V lost 6 bases, J lost 3 bases, and 11 bases lay in between. CDR3 length equals 14 residues. Germline loops: CDR1 MNHNS, CDR2 SASEGT. The CDR3 loop reads CASRRDKDTGELFF. CDR3 nucleotides: TGTGCCAGCAGGCGGGACAAAGACACCGGGGAGCTGTTTTTT.

This clone was recorded many times. The chain carries TRBV5-6 and TRBJ2-7; D gene uncertain. Germline lookup yields CDR1 SGHDT and CDR2 YYEEEE. CDR3 size: 12 residues. The V end was cut by 0 bases, the J end by 3 bases, with 4 bases between. CDR3 residues: CASSLASYEQYF. CDR3 in DNA: TGTGCCAGCAGCTTGGCCAGCTACGAGCAGTACTTC.

This chain links TRBV27 with TRBJ2-7; D is unclear. Germline CDR1 MNHEY, CDR2 SMNVEV (reference sequence). Deletions cut 3 bases from V and 2 bases from J, with 11 bases between. The CDR3 is 14 amino acids. CDR3 in amino acids: CASSFKAPPYEQYF. The CDR3 DNA reads as TGTGCCAGCAGTTTTAAGGCGCCGCCCTACGAGCAGTACTTC.

The V call is TRBV5-1, the J call TRBJ1-1; maybe TRBD1 (5 bases). CDR1 SGHRS and CDR2 YFSETQ come from the germline V gene. V was cut by 5 bases and J by 1 base, with 12 bases left in between. CDR3 length: 14 residues. CDR3 sequence (DNA): TGCGCCAGCAGGCCCAGGGCGGGGAACACTGAAGCTTTCTTT. Translating gives CASRPRAGNTEAFF.

This clone was detected only a few times. The chain joins TRBV19 to TRBJ2-5; D ambiguous. The V gene lost 4 bases and the J gene lost 0 bases, with 6 bases spanning the gap. The CDR3 sequence is 13 residues long. Per germline, CDR1 LNHDA and CDR2 SQIVND (reference sequence). CDR3 in DNA: TGTGCCAGTAGTACCCCCAACCAAGAGACCCAGTACTTC. Protein: CASSTPNQETQYF.

This rearrangement joins TRBV19 to TRBJ1-5, with a weak D call TRBD1 (5 bases). V gave up 7 bases and J gave up 0 bases, with 19 bases separating them. CDR1 and CDR2 (germline): LNHDA, SQIVND (reference sequence). The CDR3 is 17 residues long. The CDR3 DNA reads as TGTGCCAGTACGGGGGGTGCGTCCTCCTATAGCAATCAGCCCCAGCATTTT. It translates to CASTGGASSYSNQPQHF.

The table lists this clone with a count of one. V is TRBV4-2 and J is TRBJ2-3, with 15 bases fitting TRBD2. With V trimmed by 3 bases and J by 6 bases, 1 base remained unmatched. The CDR3 runs 15 residues. Germline V lookup: CDR1 LGHNA, CDR2 YNFKEQ. The CDR3 coding sequence is TGTGCCAGCAGCCAGGGACTAGCGGGGGGTGATACGCAGTATTTT. This encodes CASSQGLAGGDTQYF.

This chain uses TRBV5-1 with TRBJ1-4; D gene uncertain. V was cut by 3 bases and J by 3 bases, with 12 bases left in between. The length of the CDR3 is 15 residues. Germline assignment: CDR1 SGHRS and CDR2 YFSETQ. The CDR3 coding sequence is TGCGCCAGCAGCTCTAAAAACCTAGCTAATGAAAAACTGTTTTTT. Encoded protein: CASSSKNLANEKLFF.

The J gene is TRBJ1-2, the V gene TRBV28, with a possible D match to TRBD1 (5 bases). Deletions cut 7 bases from V and 9 bases from J, with 18 bases between. Germline-derived CDR1 and CDR2 are MDHEN and SYDVKM. The CDR3 runs 13 residues. The CDR3 DNA sequence: TGTGCCAGCAATATCCAGGGCTCGTGGAGCTACACCTTC. Protein sequence: CASNIQGSWSYTF.

V gene TRBV10-3 combines with J gene TRBJ1-2; D is unclear. The ends were cut back, 3 bases at V and 5 bases at J, with 10 bases in the middle. The germline V gene encodes CDR1 ENHRY and CDR2 SYGVKD. The CDR3 consists of 13 residues. CDR3 loop: CAISDVGSYGYTF. The CDR3 DNA reads TGTGCCATCAGTGATGTGGGTTCGTATGGCTACACCTTC.

The genes are TRBV5-1 and TRBJ1-1; tentative D call: TRBD1 (6 bases). CDR3 length: 14 amino acids. V lost 4 bases to trimming and J lost 4 bases, with 14 bases between them. The germline V gene encodes CDR1 SGHRS and CDR2 YFSETQ. The CDR3 is CASSPGVPLTEAFF. The CDR3 bases are TGCGCCAGCAGCCCAGGGGTCCCCCTCACTGAAGCTTTCTTT.

This chain links TRBV5-6 with TRBJ2-7; possibly TRBD1 for D (6 bases). Germline CDR1 is SGHDT and CDR2 is YYEEEE. The CDR3 consists of 15 residues. V was cut by 0 bases and J by 2 bases, with 12 bases left in between. This CDR3 is CASSLVVGATYEQYF. The CDR3 DNA is TGTGCCAGCAGCTTGGTGGTGGGGGCCACCTACGAGCAGTACTTC.

Only a few counts were recorded for this clone. The chain carries TRBV7-6 and TRBJ2-7; D uncertain. Germline V gives CDR1 SGHVS, CDR2 FNYEAQ. The CDR3 is 12 residues long. The V end was cut by 5 bases, the J end by 4 bases, with 9 bases between. CDR3 in amino acids: CASSPIGYEQYF. The CDR3 DNA reads TGTGCCAGCAGCCCGATAGGGTACGAGCAGTACTTC.

The chain links TRBV7-2 to TRBJ1-5, with a tentative D call TRBD1 (5 bases). The CDR3 is 15 residues long. The germline V and J ends were trimmed by 5 bases and 6 bases, with 17 bases remaining between them. Germline V gene sequence: CDR1 SGHTA, CDR2 FQGNSA. The CDR3 nucleotides read TGTGCCAGCAGCCCCCATGGCGGGGGGGGTCAGCCCCAGCATTTT. Amino acid sequence: CASSPHGGGGQPQHF.

This clone was found a few times. This chain uses TRBV6-4 with TRBJ2-5; weak D call: TRBD1 (6 bases). The V end was cut by 6 bases, the J end by 2 bases, with 13 bases between. CDR1 and CDR2 (germline): MRHNA, SNTAGT. The CDR3 spans 14 residues. The CDR3 sequence is CASRTGTFQETQYF. CDR3 sequence (DNA): TGTGCCAGCAGAACCGGGACATTTCAAGAGACCCAGTACTTC.

The chain uses TRBV2 and TRBJ2-1, with 8 bases aligning to TRBD1. The CDR3 is made up of 14 amino acids. The ends lost 8 bases at V and 9 bases at J; junction bases unmatched: 12. Germline loops: CDR1 SNHLY, CDR2 FYNNEI. As DNA, the CDR3 is TGTGCCAGCTTTCAGGACAGGGATCATGCTGAGCAGTTCTTC. Translation gives CASFQDRDHAEQFF.

This rearrangement joins TRBV5-1 to TRBJ1-5; a possible D gene is TRBD1 (6 bases). V gave up 5 bases and J gave up 1 base, with 19 bases separating them. CDR3 length equals 17 residues. Germline V gene lookup returns CDR1 SGHRS and CDR2 YFSETQ. The CDR3 DNA reads as TGCGCCAGCAGTCATACTCCGGCCGGGACAAGCAATCAGCCCCAGCATTTT. Protein product: CASSHTPAGTSNQPQHF.

The V call is TRBV4-2, the J call TRBJ1-5; TRBD1 is a possible D gene (5 bases). In germline, CDR1 is LGHNA, CDR2 YNFKEQ. This CDR3 region has 17 residues. Trimming cost V 0 bases and J 0 bases, with 12 bases left between them. CDR3 DNA: TGTGCCAGCAGCCAAGATGGGACTGTACTTAGCAATCAGCCCCAGCATTTT. Protein sequence: CASSQDGTVLSNQPQHF.